Shown below are 15 T cell receptor beta chains from a single sample sequenced in a study of CD8 T cells in ankylosing spondylitis. A single record per CDR3 protein comes from TCRdb applying MiXCR to the 5' RACE reads. Of 250,000 to 400,000 distinct CDR3 sequences in the sample, 11% were seen once. Sequencing was done on a sample of blood, either unsorted or a sorted T cell fraction (not recorded which). The source of these receptors is a female donor with ankylosing spondylitis or in good health (not recorded which).

Concerning this clonotype itself: Since a much larger clone is just one base distant, this may be a read error. V gene TRBV6-2 or TRBV6-3 combines with J gene TRBJ2-1, with TRBD1 matching over 7 bases. Germline V CDR1 and CDR2: MNHEY, SVGEGT. There are 13 residues in the CDR3. The CDR3 DNA sequence: TGTGCCAGCAACAGGGGCATACGGTGGGAGCAGCTCTTC. Translating gives CASNRGIRWEQLF.

This clonotype was counted between two and nine times. The chain has TRBV21-1 and TRBJ1-1; the tabulated D call, TRBD1, remains unverified against the DNA. TRBV21-1 is designated a pseudogene. This CDR3 spans 16 amino acids. The chain's CDR3 is CASSKAGDGRNTEAFF. Written as DNA, the CDR3 is TGTGCCAGCAGCAAAGCGGGGGACGGCAGGAACACTGAAGCTTTCTTT.

This clonotype turned up a few times. The gene calls are TRBV2 and TRBJ2-1; maybe TRBD1 (5 bases). The ends were cut back, 8 bases at V and 15 bases at J, with 17 bases in the middle. The CDR3 has 11 residues. Germline CDR1 is SNHLY and CDR2 is FYNNEI. The DNA for the CDR3 is TGTGCCAGCGCCCTAGGGGCTGTGGGGTTCTTC. The encoded protein is CASALGAVGFF.

This clonotype has at least ten counts. CDR3 sequence reads: CASSPLPGQGNQPQHF. The CDR3 region has the DNA TGCGCCAGCAGCCCCCTGCCGGGACAGGGAAATCAGCCCCAGCATTTT. The chain links TRBV5-1 to TRBJ1-5; TRBD1 aligns across 9 bases. The CDR3 contains 16 residues. Germline CDR1 SGHRS, CDR2 YFSETQ. V dropped 4 bases and J dropped 4; count of bases not matched to a gene: 9.

The J gene is TRBJ2-1, the V gene TRBV24-1, with TRBD2 identical over 9 bases. Germline CDR1 KGHDR, CDR2 SFDVKD. The CDR3 is 16 amino acids. Germline trimming cut 5 bases from V and 7 bases from J; bases unmatched to any gene: 11. CDR3 amino acids: CATSGVAGAKGNEQFF. CDR3 in DNA: TGTGCCACCAGTGGGGTAGCGGGGGCCAAGGGGAATGAGCAGTTCTTC.

The table lists this clonotype with many counts. This sequence joins TRBV9 and TRBJ2-2, with a possible D match to TRBD1 (6 bases). CDR1 and CDR2 (germline): SGDLS, YYNGEE. The V gene lost 4 bases and the J gene lost 2 bases, with 18 bases spanning the gap. The CDR3 runs 17 residues. The CDR3 loop reads CASSPRAGTLNTGELFF. The DNA for the CDR3 is TGTGCCAGCAGCCCTCGTGCCGGGACACTTAACACCGGGGAGCTGTTTTTT.

This clonotype was detected ten times or more. The V call is TRBV21-1, the J call TRBJ2-7; the D call in the table, TRBD2, was not verified against the DNA. TRBV21-1 constitutes a pseudogene. The CDR3 consists of 15 residues. CDR3 sequence: CASSNGWEAICEQYF. CDR3 nucleotide sequence: TGTGCCAGCAGCAACGGGTGGGAAGCGATCTGCGAGCAGTACTTC.

This clonotype was detected ten times or more. This chain joins TRBV5-1 and TRBJ2-7; the D gene is possibly TRBD1 (6 bases). This CDR3 is 14 amino acids long. The germline gives CDR1 SGHRS, CDR2 YFSETQ. V was pared by 1 base and J by 3 bases, with 11 bases between. The CDR3 DNA sequence: TGCGCCAGCAGCTTGACAGGGAAAGGCTACGAGCAGTACTTC. Translated: CASSLTGKGYEQYF.

This clonotype was detected ten times or more. One junction end does not reproduce the germline sequence, and a read error may be involved. V is TRBV27 and J is TRBJ2-7; a possible D gene is TRBD1 (7 bases). CDR1 and CDR2 (germline): MNHEY, SMNVEV (reference sequence). The CDR3 is made up of 12 amino acids. DNA for the CDR3: TGCTCTGTTGGAGGGGGCCCCTACGAGCAGTACTTC. Encoded protein: CSVGGGPYEQYF.

This clonotype was observed at least ten times. The gene calls are TRBV20-1 and TRBJ2-1, with TRBD1 as a possible D gene (5 bases). V lost 3 bases to trimming and J lost 8 bases, with 8 bases between them. The CDR3 covers 11 residues. Germline loops: CDR1 DFQATT, CDR2 SNEGSKA (reference sequence). The CDR3 sequence is CSASRVYEQFF. In DNA, the CDR3 is TGCAGTGCTAGCAGGGTTTATGAGCAGTTCTTC.

In its sample, this clonotype was seen a few times. V and J are TRBV7-9 and TRBJ2-7; 9 bases agree with TRBD1. V was pared by 5 bases and J by 3 bases, with 8 bases of the junction left unmatched. Germline CDR1 is SEHNR and CDR2 is FQNEAQ (reference sequence). The CDR3 length is 15 residues. The CDR3 reads CASSPTLTGGYEQYF. The CDR3, as DNA: TGTGCCAGCAGCCCCACCTTGACAGGGGGCTACGAGCAGTACTTC.

This clonotype was observed many times. The V gene is TRBV20-1, the J gene TRBJ2-7; a possible D gene is TRBD1 (6 bases). In germline, CDR1 is DFQATT, CDR2 SNEGSKA (reference sequence). This CDR3 contains 14 residues. V was pared by 8 bases and J by 1 base, with 18 bases between. CDR3 nucleotide sequence: TGCAGTCTAGCTGGTGGGCAGGGGTCCTACGAGCAGTACTTC. It translates to CSLAGGQGSYEQYF.

This clonotype showed up just a few times. The V and J genes are TRBV20-1 and TRBJ2-3; 11 nucleotides align to TRBD2. This CDR3 has 16 residues. V lost 5 bases and J lost 6; bases outside the gene matches: 13. Germline CDR1 reads DFQATT; CDR2 reads SNEGSKA (reference sequence). The CDR3 region is CSAPERVAGGRDTQYF. DNA for the CDR3: TGCAGTGCTCCTGAGAGGGTAGCGGGAGGGCGGGATACGCAGTATTTT.

The rearrangement joins TRBV5-6 to TRBJ2-3, with D tentatively TRBD1 (6 bases). Germline CDR1 SGHDT, CDR2 YYEEEE. This CDR3 has 13 residues. The germline V and J ends were trimmed by 5 bases and 6 bases, with 13 bases remaining between them. CDR3 nucleotide sequence: TGTGCCAGCAGTTCCTTAAGGGGGGATACGCAGTATTTT. This encodes CASSSLRGDTQYF.

This chain connects TRBV28 to TRBJ1-3; a possible D gene is TRBD1 (5 bases). The CDR3 sequence is 14 residues long. Germline loops: CDR1 MDHEN, CDR2 SYDVKM. The V end was cut by 4 bases, the J end by 1 base, with 8 bases between. The CDR3 nucleotides read TGTGCCAGCAGTTCGACAGCATCTGGAAACACCATATATTTT. Its protein is CASSSTASGNTIYF.